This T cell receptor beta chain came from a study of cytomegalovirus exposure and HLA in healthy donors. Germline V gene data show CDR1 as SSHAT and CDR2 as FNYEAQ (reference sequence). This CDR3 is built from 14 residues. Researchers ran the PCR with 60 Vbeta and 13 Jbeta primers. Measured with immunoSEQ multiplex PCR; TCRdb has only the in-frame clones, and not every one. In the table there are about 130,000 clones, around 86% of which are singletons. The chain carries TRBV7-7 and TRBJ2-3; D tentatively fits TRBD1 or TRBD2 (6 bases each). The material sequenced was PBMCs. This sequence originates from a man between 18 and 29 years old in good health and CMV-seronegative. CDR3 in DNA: TGTGCTAGCGGCCCAGGGGCCCCGACAGATACGCAGTATTTT. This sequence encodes CASGPGAPTDTQYF.